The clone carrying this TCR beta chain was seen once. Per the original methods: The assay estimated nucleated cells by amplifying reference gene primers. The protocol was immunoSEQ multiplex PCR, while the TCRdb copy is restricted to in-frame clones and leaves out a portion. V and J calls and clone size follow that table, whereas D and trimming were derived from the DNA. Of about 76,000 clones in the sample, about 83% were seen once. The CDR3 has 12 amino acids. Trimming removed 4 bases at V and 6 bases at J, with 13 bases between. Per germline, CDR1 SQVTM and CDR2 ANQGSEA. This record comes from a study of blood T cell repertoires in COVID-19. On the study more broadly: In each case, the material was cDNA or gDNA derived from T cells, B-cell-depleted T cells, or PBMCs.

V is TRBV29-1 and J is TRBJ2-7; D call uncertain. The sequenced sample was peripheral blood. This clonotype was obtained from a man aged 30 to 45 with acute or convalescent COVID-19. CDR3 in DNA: TGCAGCGTTGGTCACGGAGTTAGCGAGCAGTACTTC. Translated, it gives CSVGHGVSEQYF.